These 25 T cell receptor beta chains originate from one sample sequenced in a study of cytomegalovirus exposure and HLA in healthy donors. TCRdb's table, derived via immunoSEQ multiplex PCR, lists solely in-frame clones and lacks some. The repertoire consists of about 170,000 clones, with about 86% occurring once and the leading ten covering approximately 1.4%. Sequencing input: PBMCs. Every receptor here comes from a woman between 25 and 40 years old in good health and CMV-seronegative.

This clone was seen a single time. The DNA of the CDR3 is TGTGCCAGTAGTACGACAGGGGGCAGAGATGGCTACACCTTC. This codes for CASSTTGGRDGYTF. The genes are TRBV19 and TRBJ1-2; 10 bases are a match to TRBD1. This CDR3 contains 14 residues. J was trimmed by 6 bases and V by 4 bases; bases with no gene match: 5. The germline CDR1 and CDR2 sequences are LNHDA and SQIVND (reference sequence).

As DNA, the CDR3 is TGCGCCAGCAGGACCCAAGCGTACAATGAGCAGTTCTTC. Its translation is CASRTQAYNEQFF. The chain recombines TRBV5-1 with TRBJ2-1; D gene ambiguous. This CDR3 region has 13 residues. V was shortened by 5 bases and J by 4 bases, with 10 bases between the two germline ends. Germline CDR1 and CDR2: SGHRS and YFSETQ.

This CDR3 is CATGTGRDYGYTF. The DNA for the CDR3 is TGTGCCACCGGGACAGGGAGAGACTATGGCTACACCTTC. This chain links TRBV30 with TRBJ1-2; 9 bases are a match to TRBD1. The CDR3 length is 13 residues. V was pared by 8 bases and J by 3 bases, with 7 bases of the junction left unmatched. Germline CDR1 and CDR2: GTSNPN and SVGIG (reference sequence).

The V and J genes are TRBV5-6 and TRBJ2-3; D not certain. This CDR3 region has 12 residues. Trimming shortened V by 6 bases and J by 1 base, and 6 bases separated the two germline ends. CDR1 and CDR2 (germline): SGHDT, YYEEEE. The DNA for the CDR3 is TGTGCCAGCACCAGCGGCACAGATACGCAGTATTTT. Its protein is CASTSGTDTQYF.

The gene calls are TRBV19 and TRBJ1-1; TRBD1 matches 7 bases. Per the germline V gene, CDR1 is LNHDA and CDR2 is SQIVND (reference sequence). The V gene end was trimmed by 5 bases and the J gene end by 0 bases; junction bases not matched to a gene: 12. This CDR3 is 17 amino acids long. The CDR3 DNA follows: TGTGCCAGTAGTGACTCCTCCGGGACAGACATGAACACTGAAGCTTTCTTT. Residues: CASSDSSGTDMNTEAFF.

CDR3 amino acids: CASSLLGQGDEKLFF. The CDR3 DNA reads as TGTGCCAGCAGCTTACTGGGACAGGGTGATGAAAAACTGTTTTTT. The gene calls are TRBV6-5 and TRBJ1-4; 9 nucleotides match TRBD1. This CDR3 has 15 amino acids. The V and J ends lost 6 bases and 6 bases, in that order; junction bases with no gene match: 8. CDR1 is MNHEY and CDR2 is SVGAGI in the germline V gene.

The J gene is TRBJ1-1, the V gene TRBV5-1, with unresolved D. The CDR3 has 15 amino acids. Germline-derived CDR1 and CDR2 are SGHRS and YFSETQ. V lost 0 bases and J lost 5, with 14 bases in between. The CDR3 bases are TGCGCCAGCAGCTTGGCCTTCGGGAGAGGGACTGAAGCTTTCTTT. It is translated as CASSLAFGRGTEAFF.

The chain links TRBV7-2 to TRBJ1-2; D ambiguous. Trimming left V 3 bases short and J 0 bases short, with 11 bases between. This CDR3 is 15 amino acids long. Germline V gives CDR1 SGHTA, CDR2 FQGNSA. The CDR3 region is CASSFTLGANYGYTF. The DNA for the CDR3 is TGTGCCAGCAGCTTTACTCTCGGAGCTAACTATGGCTACACCTTC.

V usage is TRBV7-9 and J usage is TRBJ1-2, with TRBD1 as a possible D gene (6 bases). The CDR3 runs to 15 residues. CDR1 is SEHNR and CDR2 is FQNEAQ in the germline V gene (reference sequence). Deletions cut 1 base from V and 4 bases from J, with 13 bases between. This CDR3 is CASSLGQGSVYGYTF. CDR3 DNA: TGTGCCAGCAGCTTAGGGCAGGGGTCGGTCTATGGCTACACCTTC.

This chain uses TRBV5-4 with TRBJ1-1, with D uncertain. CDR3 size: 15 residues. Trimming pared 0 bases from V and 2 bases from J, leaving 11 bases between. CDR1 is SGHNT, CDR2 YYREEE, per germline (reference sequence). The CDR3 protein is CASSLEFGENTEAFF. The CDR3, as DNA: TGTGCCAGCAGCTTGGAGTTCGGGGAAAACACTGAAGCTTTCTTT. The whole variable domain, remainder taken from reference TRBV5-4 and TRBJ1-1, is ETGVTQSPTHLIKTRGQQVTLRCSSQSGHNTVSWYQQALGQGPQFIFQYYREEENGRGNFPPRFSGLQFPNYSSELNVNALELDDSALYLCASSLEFGENTEAFFGQGTRLTVV.

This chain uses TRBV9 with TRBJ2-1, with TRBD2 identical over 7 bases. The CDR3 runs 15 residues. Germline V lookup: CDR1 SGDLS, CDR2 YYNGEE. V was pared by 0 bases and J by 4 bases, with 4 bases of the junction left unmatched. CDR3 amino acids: CASSVDRGSYNEQFF. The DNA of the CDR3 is TGTGCCAGCAGCGTAGATCGCGGGAGTTACAATGAGCAGTTCTTC.

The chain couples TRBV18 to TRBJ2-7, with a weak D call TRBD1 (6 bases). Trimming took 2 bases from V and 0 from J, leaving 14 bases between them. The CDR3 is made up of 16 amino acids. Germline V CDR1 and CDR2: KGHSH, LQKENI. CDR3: CASSPTQGRDSYEQYF. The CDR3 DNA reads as TGTGCCAGCTCACCAACACAGGGAAGGGACTCCTACGAGCAGTACTTC.

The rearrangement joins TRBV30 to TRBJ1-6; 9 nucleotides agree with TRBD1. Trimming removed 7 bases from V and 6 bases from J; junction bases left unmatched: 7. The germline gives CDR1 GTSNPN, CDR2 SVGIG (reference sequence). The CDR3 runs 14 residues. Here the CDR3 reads CALTPGQGNSPLHF. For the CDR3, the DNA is TGTGCCTTAACCCCGGGACAGGGTAATTCACCCCTCCACTTT.

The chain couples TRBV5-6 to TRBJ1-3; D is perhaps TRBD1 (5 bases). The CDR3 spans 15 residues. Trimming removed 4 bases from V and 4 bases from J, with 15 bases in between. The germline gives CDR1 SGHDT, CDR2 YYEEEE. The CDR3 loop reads CASSGGVGVGNTIYF. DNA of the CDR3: TGTGCCAGCAGCGGAGGGGTGGGGGTCGGAAACACCATATATTTT.

The CDR3 loop reads CASSLEAGRDYGYTF. The CDR3, as DNA: TGCGCCAGCAGCTTGGAGGCAGGGAGGGACTATGGCTACACCTTC. The V and J genes are TRBV5-1 and TRBJ1-2, with a weak D call TRBD1 (5 bases). This CDR3 region has 15 residues. Trimming shortened V by 0 bases and J by 3 bases, and 12 bases separated the two germline ends. Germline V gene data show CDR1 as SGHRS and CDR2 as YFSETQ.

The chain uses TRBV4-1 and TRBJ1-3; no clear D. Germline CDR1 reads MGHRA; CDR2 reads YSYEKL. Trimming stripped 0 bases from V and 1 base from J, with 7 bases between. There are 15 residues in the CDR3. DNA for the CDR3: TGCGCCAGCAGCCAAGACGCGAGATCTGGAAACACCATATATTTT. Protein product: CASSQDARSGNTIYF.

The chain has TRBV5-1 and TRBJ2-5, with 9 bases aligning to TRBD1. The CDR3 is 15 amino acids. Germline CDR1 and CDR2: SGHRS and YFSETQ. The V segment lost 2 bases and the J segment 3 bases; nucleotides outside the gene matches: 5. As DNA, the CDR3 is TGCGCCAGCAGCTTATCGGGGGACAGGGAAGAGACCCAGTACTTC. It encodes CASSLSGDREETQYF.

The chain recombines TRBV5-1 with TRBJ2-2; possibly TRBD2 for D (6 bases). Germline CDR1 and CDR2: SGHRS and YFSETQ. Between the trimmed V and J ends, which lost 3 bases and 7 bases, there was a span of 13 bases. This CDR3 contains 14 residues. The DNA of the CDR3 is TGCGCCAGCAGCTGGGACGGGAGACGCGGGGAGCTGTTTTTT. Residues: CASSWDGRRGELFF.

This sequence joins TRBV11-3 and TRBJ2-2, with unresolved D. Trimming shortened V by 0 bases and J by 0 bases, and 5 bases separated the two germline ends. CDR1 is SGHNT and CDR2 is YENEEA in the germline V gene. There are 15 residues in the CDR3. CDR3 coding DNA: TGTGCCAGCAGCTTAGAGTATCCGAACACCGGGGAGCTGTTTTTT. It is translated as CASSLEYPNTGELFF.

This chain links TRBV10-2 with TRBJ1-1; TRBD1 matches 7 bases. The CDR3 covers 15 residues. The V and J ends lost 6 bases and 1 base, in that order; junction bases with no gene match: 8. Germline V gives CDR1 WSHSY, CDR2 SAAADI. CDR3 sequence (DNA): TGCGCCAGCAGGGATAGACAGGGACAGAACACTGAAGCTTTCTTT. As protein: CASRDRQGQNTEAFF.

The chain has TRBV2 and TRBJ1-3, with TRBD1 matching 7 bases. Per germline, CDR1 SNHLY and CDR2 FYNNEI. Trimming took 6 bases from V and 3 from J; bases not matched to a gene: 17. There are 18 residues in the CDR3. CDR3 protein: CASSRPLIPQGHGNTIYF. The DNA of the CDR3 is TGTGCCAGCAGCCGACCCCTTATCCCACAGGGGCATGGAAACACCATATATTTT.

This CDR3 is CASSQVPGLVGTGELFF. The CDR3 nucleotides read TGCGCCAGCAGCCAAGTTCCGGGACTAGTAGGCACCGGGGAGCTGTTTTTT. V is TRBV4-1 and J is TRBJ2-2; 8 nucleotides line up with TRBD2. After removal of 1 base from V and 4 bases from J, the junction contained 8 bases not matched to a gene. Germline lookup yields CDR1 MGHRA and CDR2 YSYEKL. This CDR3 is 17 amino acids long.

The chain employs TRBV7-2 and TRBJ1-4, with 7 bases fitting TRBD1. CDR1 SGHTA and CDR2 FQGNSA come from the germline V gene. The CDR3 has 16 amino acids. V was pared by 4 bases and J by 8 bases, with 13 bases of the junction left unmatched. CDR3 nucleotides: TGTGCCAGCAGCTGGACCACGACACAGGGGAGGGAAAAACTGTTTTTT. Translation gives CASSWTTTQGREKLFF.

The CDR3 DNA reads as TGTGCCAGCAGTCTCTTGTGGGGGCGCGACACTGAAGCTTTCTTT. Amino acids: CASSLLWGRDTEAFF. This chain uses TRBV27 with TRBJ1-1, with D perhaps TRBD1 (6 bases). Trimming removed 5 bases from V and 3 bases from J, with 16 bases in between. Germline loops: CDR1 MNHEY, CDR2 SMNVEV (reference sequence). The CDR3 contains 15 residues.

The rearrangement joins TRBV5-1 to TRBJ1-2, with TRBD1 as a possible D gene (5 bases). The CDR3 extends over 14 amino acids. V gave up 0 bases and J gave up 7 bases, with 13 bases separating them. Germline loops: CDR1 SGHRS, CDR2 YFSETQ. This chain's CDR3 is CASSLEGLSSGYTF. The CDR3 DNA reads TGCGCCAGCAGCTTGGAGGGACTTTCGAGTGGCTACACCTTC.